The table lists the clone carrying this T cell receptor beta chain with a few counts. This sample was included in a study of response to subunit inactivated influenza vaccine. TCRdb re-analysed the RT-PCR reads in MiXCR, keeping a single row per CDR3 protein. The sample records about 570,000 distinct CDR3 sequences, approximately 10% being singletons. The germline CDR1 and CDR2 sequences are SGHVS and FQNEAQ. The CDR3 is 17 residues long. The V segment lost 2 bases and the J segment 2 bases; nucleotides outside the gene matches: 4. These records were also assigned to another study, of T cells expressing NK-cell markers. That publication notes: In generating TCR beta cDNA, 5'RACE template switching with UMIs was used. The study drew TCR beta repertoires from sorted CD3+CD56+NKG2C+, CD3+CD56+NKG2C- and CD3+CD56-NKG2C+ T cells. The authors sequenced eight donors, of whom seven were HCMV-seropositive and one was seronegative. Dominance of the CD3+CD56-NKG2C+ fraction by these clonotypes also held in several donors.

The receptor was isolated from a man in his fifties or sixties who received an inactivated influenza vaccine. Sequenced here: PBMCs from blood, sampled on the day of vaccination. This sequence joins TRBV7-8 and TRBJ2-2; 11 bases agree with TRBD2. The CDR3 DNA sequence: TGTGCCAGCAGCTTAATTAGCGGGAGGGCCAACACCGGGGAGCTGTTTTTT. As protein: CASSLISGRANTGELFF. The complete variable domain, with remaining parts taken from reference TRBV7-8 and TRBJ2-2, reads GAGVSQSPRYKVAKRGQDVALRCDPISGHVSLFWYQQALGQGPEFLTYFQNEAQLDKSGLPSDRFFAERPEGSVSTLKIQRTQQEDSAVYLCASSLISGRANTGELFFGEGSRLTVL.